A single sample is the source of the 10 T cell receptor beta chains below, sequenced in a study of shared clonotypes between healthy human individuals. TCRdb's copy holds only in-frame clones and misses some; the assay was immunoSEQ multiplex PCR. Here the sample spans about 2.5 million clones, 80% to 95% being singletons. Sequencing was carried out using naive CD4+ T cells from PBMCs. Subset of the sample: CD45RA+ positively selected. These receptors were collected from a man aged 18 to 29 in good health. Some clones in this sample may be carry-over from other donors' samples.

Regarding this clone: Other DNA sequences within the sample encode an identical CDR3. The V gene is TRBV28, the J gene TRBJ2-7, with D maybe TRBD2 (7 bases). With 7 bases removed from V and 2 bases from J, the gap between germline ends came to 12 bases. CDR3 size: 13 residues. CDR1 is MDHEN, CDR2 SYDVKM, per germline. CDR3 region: CASTQGRAYEQYF. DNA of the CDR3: TGTGCCAGCACGCAGGGGAGGGCCTACGAGCAGTACTTC.

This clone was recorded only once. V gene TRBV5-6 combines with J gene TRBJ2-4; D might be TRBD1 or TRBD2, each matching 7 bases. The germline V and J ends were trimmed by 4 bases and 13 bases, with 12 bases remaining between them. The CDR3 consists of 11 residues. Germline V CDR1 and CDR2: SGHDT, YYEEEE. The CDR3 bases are TGTGCCAGCAGCGGGAGGGGACAGCAGTACTTC. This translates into CASSGRGQQYF.

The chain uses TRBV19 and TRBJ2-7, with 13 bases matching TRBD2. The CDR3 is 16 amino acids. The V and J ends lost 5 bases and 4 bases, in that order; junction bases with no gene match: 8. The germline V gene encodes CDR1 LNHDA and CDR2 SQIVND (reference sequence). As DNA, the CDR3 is TGTGCCAGTAGTGCTACTAGCGGGAGGGCCTTTTACGAGCAGTACTTC. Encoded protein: CASSATSGRAFYEQYF.

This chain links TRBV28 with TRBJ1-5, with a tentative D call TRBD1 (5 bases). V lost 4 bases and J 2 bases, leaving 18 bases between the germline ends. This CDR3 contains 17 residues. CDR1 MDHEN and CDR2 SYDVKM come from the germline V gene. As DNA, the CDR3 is TGTGCCAGCAGTTCGGCGCAGGGTGGGGGTGGCAATCAGCCCCAGCATTTT. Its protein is CASSSAQGGGGNQPQHF.

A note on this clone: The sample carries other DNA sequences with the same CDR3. The CDR3 spells CASSLEGAGGYTF. The CDR3 nucleotides are TGCGCCAGCAGCTTGGAGGGGGCTGGCGGCTACACCTTC. The V and J genes are TRBV5-1 and TRBJ1-2; 7 nucleotides agree with TRBD1. The CDR3 spans 13 residues. CDR1 is SGHRS and CDR2 is YFSETQ in the germline V gene. Trimming removed 0 bases from V and 8 bases from J; junction bases left unmatched: 4.

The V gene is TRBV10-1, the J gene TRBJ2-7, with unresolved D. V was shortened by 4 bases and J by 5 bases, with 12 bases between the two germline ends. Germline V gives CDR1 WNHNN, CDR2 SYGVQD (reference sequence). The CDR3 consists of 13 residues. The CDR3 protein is CASSGILDNEQYF. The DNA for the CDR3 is TGCGCCAGCAGTGGGATCCTAGACAACGAGCAGTACTTC.

The CDR3: CASSLAWATFSGNTIYF. The DNA of the CDR3 is TGTGCCAGCAGCTTGGCATGGGCGACTTTCTCTGGAAACACCATATATTTT. V and J are TRBV5-6 and TRBJ1-3; D unclear. V was clipped by 0 bases and J by 0 bases, with 13 bases between them. The CDR3 runs to 17 residues. From germline, CDR1 is SGHDT and CDR2 YYEEEE.

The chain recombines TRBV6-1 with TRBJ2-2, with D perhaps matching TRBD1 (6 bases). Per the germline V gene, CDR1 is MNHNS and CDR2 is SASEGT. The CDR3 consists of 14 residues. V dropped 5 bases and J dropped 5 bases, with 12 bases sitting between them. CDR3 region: CASSTMDRTGELFF. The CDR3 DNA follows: TGTGCCAGCAGTACCATGGACAGAACCGGGGAGCTGTTTTTT.

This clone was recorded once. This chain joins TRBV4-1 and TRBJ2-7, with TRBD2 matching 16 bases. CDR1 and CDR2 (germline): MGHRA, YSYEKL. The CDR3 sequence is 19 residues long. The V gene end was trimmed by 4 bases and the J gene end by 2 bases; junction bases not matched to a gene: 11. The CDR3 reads CASSLSYGTSGRAAYEQYF. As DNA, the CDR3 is TGCGCCAGCAGCCTATCCTACGGGACTAGCGGGAGGGCTGCCTACGAGCAGTACTTC.

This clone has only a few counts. In DNA form, the CDR3 reads TGCAGCGTTGAAGACTCGGGGGACACTGAAGCTTTCTTT. Encoded protein: CSVEDSGDTEAFF. The chain is built from TRBV29-1 and TRBJ1-1; possible D gene TRBD1, 5 bases. Germline CDR1 reads SQVTM; CDR2 reads ANQGSEA. The CDR3 is 13 residues long. The V end was cut by 0 bases, the J end by 3 bases, with 8 bases between.